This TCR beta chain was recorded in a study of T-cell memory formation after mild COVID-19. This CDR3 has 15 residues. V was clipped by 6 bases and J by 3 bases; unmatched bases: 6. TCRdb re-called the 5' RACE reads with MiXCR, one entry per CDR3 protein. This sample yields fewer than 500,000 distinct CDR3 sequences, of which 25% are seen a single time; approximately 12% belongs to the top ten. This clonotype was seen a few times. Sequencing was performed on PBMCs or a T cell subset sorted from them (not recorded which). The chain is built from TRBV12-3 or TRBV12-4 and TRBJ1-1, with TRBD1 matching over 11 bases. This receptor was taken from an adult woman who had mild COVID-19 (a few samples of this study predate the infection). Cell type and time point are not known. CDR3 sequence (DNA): TGTGCCAGCAGCGGGACAGGGGGAAAGGACACTGAAGCTTTCTTT. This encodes CASSGTGGKDTEAFF.